This TCR beta chain is drawn from a study of radiotherapy plus CTLA-4 blockade in lung cancer. The study, taken as a whole, reports: Subsequent to radiotherapy plus ipilimumab, tumor-derived TCR clones underwent expansion in blood.

Ipilimumab-mediated CTLA-4 blockade plus focal radiation was given to patients having chemo-refractory metastatic non-small-cell lung cancer. Sequencing was performed with immunoSEQ multiplex PCR; in TCRdb, only in-frame clones are kept and a portion is missing. The sample has around 120,000 clones; about 77% are singletons. About this clone itself: Its specificity is unknown.

Germline V gene data show CDR1 as SGHRS and CDR2 as YFSETQ. The ends lost 4 bases at V and 5 bases at J; junction bases unmatched: 9. There are 15 residues in the CDR3. Sequencing used peripheral blood, obtained from a patient treated with radiotherapy plus ipilimumab. The origin of this receptor is a human donor with non-small cell lung cancer who had a partial response to radiotherapy plus ipilimumab. V is TRBV5-1 and J is TRBJ2-5, with TRBD1 identical over 9 bases. The CDR3 nucleotides are TGCGCCAGCAGCCTGAGGGACAGGGCAGGGGAGACCCAGTACTTC. Encoded protein: CASSLRDRAGETQYF.